These T cell receptor beta chains were read from a single sample in a study of blood T cell repertoires in COVID-19. Profiled with immunoSEQ multiplex PCR; TCRdb holds only in-frame clones, not every one. The table has 15,000 or so clones, approximately 88% seen once. Input material: peripheral blood. The source of these receptors is a woman in her 70s in a cohort sampled during active or convalescent COVID-19. The CDR3 runs from the conserved cysteine through the conserved F or W. The D gene is left open where the match is weak. Only part of the rows carry a size: once, few, many, or a class if the clone is expanded.

TRBJ1-2,-,TRBV7-6,-,CASSLRTDNYGYTF,TGTGCCAGCAGCCTACGGACAGACAACTATGGCTACACCTTC
TRBJ2-3,TRBD1,TRBV28,-,CASSITGGADTQYF,TGTGCCAGCAGCATAACAGGGGGCGCGGATACGCAGTATTTT
TRBJ1-2,-,TRBV28,-,CASNSGLGYTF,TGTGCCAGCAACTCAGGGTTGGGCTACACCTTC
TRBJ1-4,TRBD1,TRBV5-4,-,CASSRGTGGARRANEKLFF,TGTGCCAGCAGCCGAGGGACAGGGGGCGCTAGACGGGCTAATGAAAAACTGTTTTTT
TRBJ2-2,TRBD2,TRBV6-5,-,CASSYGGGPWTGELFF,TGTGCCAGCAGTTACGGCGGGGGGCCCTGGACCGGGGAGCTGTTTTTT
TRBJ2-7,TRBD1,TRBV27,-,CASSPSRQGYEQYF,TGTGCCAGCAGTCCCTCCCGACAGGGCTACGAGCAGTACTTC
TRBJ1-5,-,TRBV7-9,-,CASSLGSSSNQPQHF,TGTGCCAGCAGCTTAGGATCGAGCAGCAATCAGCCCCAGCATTTT
TRBJ1-2,-,TRBV19,-,CASSMWNREPNGYTF,TGTGCCAGTAGTATGTGGAACAGGGAACCCAATGGCTACACCTTC
TRBJ1-1,-,TRBV7-2,-,CASTLQIYTEAFF,TGTGCCAGCACTTTACAGATTTACACTGAAGCTTTCTTT
TRBJ2-7,TRBD1,TRBV10-3,-,CAISATGAEQYF,TGTGCCATCAGTGCTACAGGGGCCGAGCAGTACTTC
TRBJ2-2,TRBD1,TRBV28,-,CASGTVATGELFF,TGTGCCAGCGGGACAGTAGCCACCGGGGAGCTGTTTTTT
TRBJ1-6,-,TRBV19,-,CASSFPGYRNSPLHF,TGTGCCAGTAGTTTCCCGGGGTATCGGAATTCACCCCTCCACTTT
TRBJ1-4,-,TRBV9,-,CASSSQSYATNEKLFF,TGTGCCAGCAGCTCCCAGTCGTACGCAACTAATGAAAAACTGTTTTTT
TRBJ1-1,-,TRBV2,-,CASRADLNTEAFF,TGTGCCAGCAGGGCAGACTTGAACACTGAAGCTTTCTTT
TRBJ2-6,-,TRBV9,-,CASSPETGSGANVLTF,TGTGCCAGCAGCCCGGAGACAGGCTCTGGGGCCAACGTCCTGACTTTC
TRBJ2-7,TRBD1,TRBV4-3,-,CASSQDLPGQGKNEQYF,TGCGCCAGCAGCCAAGATCTTCCGGGACAGGGGAAAAACGAGCAGTACTTC
TRBJ1-5,TRBD1,TRBV3-1/TRBV3-2,-,CASSQAQGDQPQHF,TGTGCCAGCAGCCAGGCCCAGGGGGATCAGCCCCAGCATTTT
TRBJ2-5,TRBD1,TRBV10-2,-,CASRTDRGRGETQYF,TGCGCCAGCCGGACGGACAGGGGGCGAGGGGAGACCCAGTACTTC
TRBJ2-7,TRBD2,TRBV15,-,CATSRSRLAGGEQYF,TGTGCCACCAGCAGATCCCGACTAGCGGGGGGCGAGCAGTACTTC
TRBJ1-1,-,TRBV27,-,CASSFLQGTEAFF,TGTGCCAGCAGTTTTCTACAGGGCACTGAAGCTTTCTTT
TRBJ2-7,-,TRBV5-1,-,CASSLVAGSSYEQYF,TGCGCCAGCAGCTTGGTTGCGGGCAGCTCCTACGAGCAGTACTTC
TRBJ1-1,-,TRBV27,-,CASSLSGRTEAFF,TGTGCCAGCAGTTTAAGTGGCAGGACTGAAGCTTTCTTT
TRBJ2-3,-,TRBV3-1/TRBV3-2,-,CASRDSGTSTDTQYF,TGTGCCAGCAGGGATTCGGGGACTAGCACAGATACGCAGTATTTT
TRBJ1-5,TRBD1,TRBV15,-,CATGGMTGGFLNQPQHF,TGTGCCACCGGGGGGATGACAGGGGGTTTCTTAAATCAGCCCCAGCATTTT
TRBJ2-1,TRBD1,TRBV24-1,-,CATSGTGQGSYNEQFF,TGTGCCACCAGTGGCACGGGACAGGGATCTTACAATGAGCAGTTCTTC
TRBJ1-2,-,TRBV28,-,CASSSGTLGYTF,TGTGCCAGCAGTTCCGGGACATTAGGCTACACCTTC
TRBJ2-3,TRBD2,TRBV5-4,-,CASSREAVTDTQYF,TGTGCCAGCAGCCGGGAGGCTGTCACAGATACGCAGTATTTT
TRBJ2-7,TRBD2,TRBV10-3,-,CAIRLAGGSYEQYF,TGTGCCATCCGGCTAGCGGGGGGCTCCTACGAGCAGTACTTC
TRBJ1-1,-,TRBV18,-,CASSPVENGNTEAFF,TGTGCCAGCTCACCCGTGGAGAATGGAAACACTGAAGCTTTCTTT
TRBJ1-4,TRBD1,TRBV11-3,-,CASSLLDRGTNEKLFF,TGTGCCAGCAGCTTATTAGACAGGGGGACTAATGAAAAACTGTTTTTT
TRBJ2-5,TRBD2,TRBV5-5,once,CASSHTGLGGYQETQYF,TGTGCCAGCAGCCACACGGGGTTGGGGGGGTACCAAGAGACCCAGTACTTC
TRBJ1-2,-,TRBV3-1/TRBV3-2,-,CASSPQVYYGYTF,TGTGCCAGCAGCCCACAGGTGTACTATGGCTACACCTTC
TRBJ1-1,-,TRBV4-3,once,CASSQVGRGEAFF,TGCGCCAGCAGCCAAGTGGGCAGGGGCGAAGCTTTCTTT
TRBJ2-2,TRBD1,TRBV5-6,-,CASSLAGQANTGELFF,TGTGCCAGCAGCTTGGCGGGACAGGCCAATACCGGGGAGCTGTTTTTT
TRBJ1-5,TRBD1,TRBV7-2,once,CASSPDRGRGNQPQHF,TGTGCCAGCAGTCCTGACAGGGGTCGTGGCAATCAGCCCCAGCATTTT
TRBJ2-1,TRBD1,TRBV19,-,CASSIQGRGQWNEQFF,TGTGCCAGTAGTATACAGGGCAGGGGGCAGTGGAATGAGCAGTTCTTC
TRBJ1-2,-,TRBV9,-,CASSVGGRGYTF,TGTGCCAGCAGCGTAGGAGGCCGGGGCTACACCTTC
TRBJ2-7,TRBD1,TRBV7-6,-,CASSLRTGSYEQYF,TGTGCCAGCAGCCTTAGGACAGGGTCCTACGAGCAGTACTTC
TRBJ2-5,TRBD1,TRBV29-1,-,CSVEGTGRQETQYF,TGCAGCGTTGAAGGGACAGGGCGGCAAGAGACCCAGTACTTC
TRBJ2-1,-,TRBV28,once,CASSLNSGSYNEQFF,TGTGCCAGCAGTTTAAATAGCGGCTCCTACAATGAGCAGTTCTTC
TRBJ1-1,TRBD1,TRBV5-3,-,CARSLYWGRGHFEAFF,TGTGCCAGAAGCTTGTATTGGGGCAGGGGGCACTTTGAAGCTTTCTTT
TRBJ1-4,-,TRBV11-1,-,CASSFGGPNEKLFF,TGTGCCAGCAGCTTCGGGGGACCTAATGAAAAACTGTTTTTT
TRBJ1-4,-,TRBV28,-,CASSFSPTNEKLFF,TGTGCCAGCAGTTTCTCTCCAACTAATGAAAAACTGTTTTTT
TRBJ1-4,-,TRBV28,-,CASSPGGGTNEKLFF,TGTGCCAGCAGTCCCGGGGGGGGTACTAATGAAAAACTGTTTTTT
TRBJ2-3,-,TRBV24-1,-,CATSDLGRGNTQYF,TGTGCCACCAGTGATTTGGGCAGGGGAAATACGCAGTATTTT
TRBJ1-3,TRBD1,TRBV7-9,-,CASSWLDRVGGNTIYF,TGTGCCAGCAGCTGGTTGGACAGGGTTGGTGGAAACACCATATATTTT
TRBJ1-4,-,TRBV6-5,once,CASSYSSSSRREKLFF,TGTGCCAGCAGTTACTCGAGTAGCTCCCGGCGCGAAAAACTGTTTTTT
TRBJ1-6,-,TRBV19,-,CASSTYLRPGSSYNSPLHF,TGTGCCAGTAGTACCTACCTTCGCCCGGGGAGCTCCTATAATTCACCCCTCCACTTT
TRBJ2-2,-,TRBV7-2,-,CASSLNRVNTGELFF,TGTGCCAGCAGCTTAAACAGGGTTAACACCGGGGAGCTGTTTTTT
TRBJ2-5,-,TRBV2,-,CASSEADIQETQYF,TGTGCCAGCAGTGAAGCGGACATACAAGAGACCCAGTACTTC
TRBJ1-1,-,TRBV18,-,CASSRQSPEAFF,TGTGCCAGCTCGCGACAGTCCCCTGAAGCTTTCTTT
TRBJ2-7,-,TRBV6-5,-,CASSYTGIGYEQYF,TGTGCCAGCAGTTACACAGGGATCGGCTACGAGCAGTACTTC
TRBJ1-2,TRBD1,TRBV24-1,-,CATSDGTGYTYGYTF,TGTGCCACCAGTGATGGGACAGGGTATACCTATGGCTACACCTTC
TRBJ1-5,TRBD1,TRBV28,-,CASSTLPGTGNQPQHF,TGTGCCAGCAGCACCCTGCCCGGGACAGGCAATCAGCCCCAGCATTTT
TRBJ2-7,TRBD1,TRBV19,-,CASSRGQGPYEQYF,TGTGCCAGTAGTAGGGGACAGGGACCCTACGAGCAGTACTTC
TRBJ1-4,-,TRBV3-1/TRBV3-2,once,CASSQLPIRDEKLFF,TGTGCCAGCAGCCAACTACCTATCAGGGATGAAAAACTGTTTTTT
TRBJ2-1,TRBD1,TRBV28,-,CASSFRGQGATGGIF,TGTGCCAGCAGTTTCCGGGGACAGGGGGCTACCGGAGGGATCTTC
TRBJ2-1,TRBD2,TRBV9,-,CASSGGLAGGRSEQFF,TGTGCCAGCAGCGGAGGACTAGCGGGGGGGCGTAGTGAGCAGTTCTTC
TRBJ1-6,-,TRBV27,-,CASSLVQGPYNSPLHF,TGTGCCAGCAGTTTAGTACAGGGACCCTATAATTCACCCCTCCACTTT
TRBJ2-3,-,TRBV5-4,once,CASSLDRESTDTQYF,TGTGCCAGCAGCTTGGACAGGGAGAGCACAGATACGCAGTATTTT